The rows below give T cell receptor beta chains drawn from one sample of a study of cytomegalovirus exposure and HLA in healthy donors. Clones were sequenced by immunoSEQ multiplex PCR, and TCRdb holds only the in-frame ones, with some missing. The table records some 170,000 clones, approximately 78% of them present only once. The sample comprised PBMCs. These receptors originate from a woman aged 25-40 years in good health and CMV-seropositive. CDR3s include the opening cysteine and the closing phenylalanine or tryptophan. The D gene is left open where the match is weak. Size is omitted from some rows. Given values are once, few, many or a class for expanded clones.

TGTGCCAGCAGCCAAGATCCATGGACAGCGAACACTGAAGCTTTCTTT	CASSQDPWTANTEAFF	.	TRBV4-2	TRBJ1-1	.
TGTGCCAGCAGCTTGGGGAGTGCCTCTGGAAACACCATATATTTT	CASSLGSASGNTIYF	.	TRBV5-5	TRBJ1-3	.
TGTGCCAGCAGCTTACATATGTCCAGGGACTATGGCTACACCTTC	CASSLHMSRDYGYTF	.	TRBV7-2	TRBJ1-2	.
TGTGCCAGCAGTTTAAACGGGTGGAGGGATCAGCCCCAGCATTTT	CASSLNGWRDQPQHF	.	TRBV27	TRBJ1-5	.
TGTGCCAGCAGCCAATATAGCGGGGTTAGGAACGAGCAGTACTTC	CASSQYSGVRNEQYF	few	TRBV14	TRBJ2-7	TRBD2
TGTGCCAGCAGCTTTTCCCTAGACGACTATGGCTACACCTTC	CASSFSLDDYGYTF	.	TRBV5-4	TRBJ1-2	.
TGTGCCAGCAGCTTCGAACAGGGCCCTCAAGAGACCCAGTACTTC	CASSFEQGPQETQYF	.	TRBV7-9	TRBJ2-5	.
TGTGCCTCCATAACATCCTCCTATGGCTACACCTTC	CASITSSYGYTF	.	TRBV6-5	TRBJ1-2	.
TGTGCCAGCAGCCCTAGACAGGGGGGATTAGGAGGCTACACCTTC	CASSPRQGGLGGYTF	.	TRBV7-2	TRBJ1-2	TRBD1
TGTGCCAGCAGCGTAGCTGCCAGCTCCTACGAGCAGTACTTC	CASSVAASSYEQYF	.	TRBV9	TRBJ2-7	.
TGTGCCAGTAGTACCCAGGGTAACTATGGCTACACCTTC	CASSTQGNYGYTF	.	TRBV19	TRBJ1-2	.
TGTGCCAGCAGCCTCACAGGGGGCTCTGGAAACACCATATATTTT	CASSLTGGSGNTIYF	.	TRBV7-3	TRBJ1-3	TRBD1
TGTGCCAGCAGCGTAGGGTCTAGCGGGGGCGGTGAGACCCAGTACTTC	CASSVGSSGGGETQYF	.	TRBV9	TRBJ2-5	TRBD2
TGCGCCAGCAGCCAAGATGGTAGCGGGGTTACCGGGGAGCTGTTTTTT	CASSQDGSGVTGELFF	.	TRBV4-1	TRBJ2-2	TRBD2
TGTGCCAGCAGTCCAACCGGGACTAGCGGGGGGACAGATACGCAGTATTTT	CASSPTGTSGGTDTQYF	.	TRBV25-1	TRBJ2-3	TRBD2
TGTGCCAGCAGCCCTGTTCAGTCCTACGAGCAGTACTTC	CASSPVQSYEQYF	few	TRBV9	TRBJ2-7	.
TGTGCCAGCAGCTTAATCCCCTCGCAGGGATCTGAGCAGTTCTTC	CASSLIPSQGSEQFF	.	TRBV7-3	TRBJ2-1	.
TGTGCCAGTAGTTGGACTAGCGGGGTTGGAGATACGCAGTATTTT	CASSWTSGVGDTQYF	.	TRBV19	TRBJ2-3	TRBD2
TGCGCCAGCAGCTTACCGGGACAGTCGACAGATACGCAGTATTTT	CASSLPGQSTDTQYF	.	TRBV5-1	TRBJ2-3	TRBD1
TGCGCCAGCAGCTCCCGACAGGGGTTGAACACTGAAGCTTTCTTT	CASSSRQGLNTEAFF	.	TRBV5-1	TRBJ1-1	TRBD1
TGCAGTTTTCCACGAGGGGGAAAACTGTTTTTT	CSFPRGGKLFF	.	TRBV20-1	TRBJ1-4	.
TGTGCCAGCAGCTTCACAGGGGGGAGTACTGAAGCTTTCTTT	CASSFTGGSTEAFF	.	TRBV7-3	TRBJ1-1	TRBD1
TGTGCCAGCCGACATGGCAATCAGCCCCAGCATTTT	CASRHGNQPQHF	.	TRBV6-5	TRBJ1-5	.
TGCGCCAGCAGCCAACTGACCGGGACCTACGAGCAGTACTTC	CASSQLTGTYEQYF	once	TRBV4-1	TRBJ2-7	.
TGTGCCAGCGGGGAGCTAGCTGGGGAGACCCAGTACTTC	CASGELAGETQYF	.	TRBV27	TRBJ2-5	.
TGTGCCAGCAGTGAATTGTGGGGCTTCGTTCCCTACGAGCAGTACTTC	CASSELWGFVPYEQYF	once	TRBV6-1	TRBJ2-7	.
TGCGCCAGCAGCCACGACGGGGGTACTGGGGCCAACGTCCTGACTTTC	CASSHDGGTGANVLTF	.	TRBV5-1	TRBJ2-6	.
TGTGCCAGCAGTGGGGAGGGTAGGAAGTCAGGAGATCAGCCCCAGCATTTT	CASSGEGRKSGDQPQHF	.	TRBV25-1	TRBJ1-5	.
TGCGCCAGCAGCCAGCAATACAGTCGAGAAGCTTTCTTT	CASSQQYSREAFF	.	TRBV4-3	TRBJ1-1	.
TGTGCCAGCAGCCCGACAGGGCGTCGGGGGGGCCAAGAGACCCAGTACTTC	CASSPTGRRGGQETQYF	.	TRBV9	TRBJ2-5	.
TGCGCCAGCAGCCCCGGGTGGGCTAACTATGGCTACACCTTC	CASSPGWANYGYTF	once	TRBV5-1	TRBJ1-2	.
TGCAGCGGTCCGGGGGAGCAGTACTTC	CSGPGEQYF	few	TRBV29-1	TRBJ2-7	.
TGTGCCAGCAGCTTAGGGCAGGCGAACACTGAAGCTTTCTTT	CASSLGQANTEAFF	few	TRBV7-8	TRBJ1-1	.
TGTGCCAGCAGCTTAGCTTGGGCAGGCTCCTACAATGAGCAGTTCTTC	CASSLAWAGSYNEQFF	.	TRBV7-2	TRBJ2-1	.
TGTGCCAGCAGCTTGGTACAGGGGGGTTCACCCCTCCACTTT	CASSLVQGGSPLHF	.	TRBV5-6	TRBJ1-6	TRBD1
TGTGCCAGCAGCTCCACCACACAGGACAGCCGATATGAAAAACTGTTTTTT	CASSSTTQDSRYEKLFF	.	TRBV5-5	TRBJ1-4	.
TGTGCCAGCTCTGGAAGGGGGGGTAGCTCCTACAATGAGCAGTTCTTC	CASSGRGGSSYNEQFF	few	TRBV2	TRBJ2-1	.
TGCGCCAGCAGCTTTAACCCGGCGGACCAAGAGACCCAGTACTTC	CASSFNPADQETQYF	.	TRBV5-1	TRBJ2-5	.
TGTGCCAGCCAGAAAAGGACTGGGACTTCTACCTACGAGCAGTACTTC	CASQKRTGTSTYEQYF	.	TRBV27	TRBJ2-7	.
TGTGCCAGCAGCTCAAGATCCCCCGGGTCTGGGTTAGGAAACACCATATATTTT	CASSSRSPGSGLGNTIYF	.	TRBV7-3	TRBJ1-3	.
TGTGCCAGCAGTTCCTGGACAGAGCGCAACACTGAAGCTTTCTTT	CASSSWTERNTEAFF	.	TRBV28	TRBJ1-1	.
TGTGCCAGCAGCTTAGTCGGATGGCGGGCCCCACACGAAGAGACCCAGTACTTC	CASSLVGWRAPHEETQYF	.	TRBV13	TRBJ2-5	.